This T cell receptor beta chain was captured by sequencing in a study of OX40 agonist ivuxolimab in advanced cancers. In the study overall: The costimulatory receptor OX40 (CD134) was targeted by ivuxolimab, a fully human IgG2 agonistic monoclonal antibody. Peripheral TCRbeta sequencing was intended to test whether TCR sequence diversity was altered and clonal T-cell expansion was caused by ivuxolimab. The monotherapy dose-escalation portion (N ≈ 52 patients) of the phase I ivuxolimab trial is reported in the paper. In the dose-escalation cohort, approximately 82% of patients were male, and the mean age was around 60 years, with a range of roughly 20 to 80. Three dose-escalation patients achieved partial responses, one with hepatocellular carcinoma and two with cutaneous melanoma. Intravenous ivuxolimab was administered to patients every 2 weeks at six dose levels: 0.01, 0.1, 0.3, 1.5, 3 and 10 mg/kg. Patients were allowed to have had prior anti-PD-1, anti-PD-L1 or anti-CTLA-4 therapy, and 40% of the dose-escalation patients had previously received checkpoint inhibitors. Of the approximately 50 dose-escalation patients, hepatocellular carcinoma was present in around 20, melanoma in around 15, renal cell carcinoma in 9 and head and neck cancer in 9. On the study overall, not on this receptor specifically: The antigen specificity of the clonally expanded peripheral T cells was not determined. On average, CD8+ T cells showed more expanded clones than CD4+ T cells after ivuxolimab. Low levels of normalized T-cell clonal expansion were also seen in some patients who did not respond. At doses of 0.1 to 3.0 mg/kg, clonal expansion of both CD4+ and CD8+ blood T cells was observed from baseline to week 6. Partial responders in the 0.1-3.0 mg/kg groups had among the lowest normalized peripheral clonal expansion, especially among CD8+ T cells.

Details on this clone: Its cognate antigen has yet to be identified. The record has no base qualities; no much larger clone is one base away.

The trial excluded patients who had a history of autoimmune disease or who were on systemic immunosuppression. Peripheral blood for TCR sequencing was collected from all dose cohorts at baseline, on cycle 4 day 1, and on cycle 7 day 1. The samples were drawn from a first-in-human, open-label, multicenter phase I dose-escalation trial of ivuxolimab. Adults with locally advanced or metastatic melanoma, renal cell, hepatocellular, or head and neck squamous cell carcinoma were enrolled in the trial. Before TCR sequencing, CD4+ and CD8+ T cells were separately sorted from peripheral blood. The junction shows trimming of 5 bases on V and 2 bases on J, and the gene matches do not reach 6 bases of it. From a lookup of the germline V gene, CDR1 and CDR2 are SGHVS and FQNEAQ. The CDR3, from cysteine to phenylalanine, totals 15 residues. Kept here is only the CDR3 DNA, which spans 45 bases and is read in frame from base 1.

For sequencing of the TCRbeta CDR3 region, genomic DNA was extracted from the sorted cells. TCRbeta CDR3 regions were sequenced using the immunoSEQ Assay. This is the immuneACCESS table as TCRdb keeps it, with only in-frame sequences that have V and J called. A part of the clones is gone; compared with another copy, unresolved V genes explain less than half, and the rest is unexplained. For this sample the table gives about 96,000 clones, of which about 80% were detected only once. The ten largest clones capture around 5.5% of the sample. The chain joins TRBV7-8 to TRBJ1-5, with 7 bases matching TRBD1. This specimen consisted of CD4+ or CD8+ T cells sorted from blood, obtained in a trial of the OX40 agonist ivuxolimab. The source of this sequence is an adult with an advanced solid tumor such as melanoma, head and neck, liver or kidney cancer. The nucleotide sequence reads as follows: TGTGCCAGCAGCCTAGGGGGCTACGGCAATCAGCCCCAGCATTTT. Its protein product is CASSLGGYGNQPQHF.